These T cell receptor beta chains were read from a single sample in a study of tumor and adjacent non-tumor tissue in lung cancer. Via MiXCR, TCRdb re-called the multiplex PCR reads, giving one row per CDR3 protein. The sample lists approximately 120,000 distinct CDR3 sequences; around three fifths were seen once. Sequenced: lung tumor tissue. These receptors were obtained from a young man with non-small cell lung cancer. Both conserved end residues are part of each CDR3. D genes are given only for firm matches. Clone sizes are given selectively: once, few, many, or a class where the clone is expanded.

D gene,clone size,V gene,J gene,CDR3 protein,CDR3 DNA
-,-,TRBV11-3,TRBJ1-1,CASSLDTRAFF,TGTGCCAGCAGCTTAGACACTAGAGCTTTCTTT
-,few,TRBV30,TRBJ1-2,CAWSLRVSNYGYTF,TGTGCCTGGAGTCTCCGGGTCAGTAACTATGGCTACACCTTC
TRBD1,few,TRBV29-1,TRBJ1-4,CSVEETGQGGEKLFF,TGCAGCGTTGAAGAGACGGGACAGGGGGGTGAAAAACTGTTTTTT
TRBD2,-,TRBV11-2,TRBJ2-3,CASSLDSSGKHRYAVF,TGTGCCAGCAGCTTAGATAGCAGCGGGAAACACAGATACGCAGTATTC
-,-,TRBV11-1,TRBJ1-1,CASSPDGLNIEAIF,TGTGCCAGCAGTCCTGATGGATTGAACATTGAAGCTATCTTT
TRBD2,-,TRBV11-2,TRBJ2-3,CASSPRPELAGGPDTQYF,TGTGCCAGCAGCCCCCGACCCGAACTAGCGGGAGGGCCAGATACGCAGTATTTT
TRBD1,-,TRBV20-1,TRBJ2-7,CSTRGTGGFFYEQYF,TGCAGTACTAGGGGGACAGGGGGATTCTTCTACGAGCAGTACTTC
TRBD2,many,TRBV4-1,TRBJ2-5,CASSQDGLAGTAGETQYF,TGCGCCAGCAGCCAAGATGGGCTAGCGGGGACAGCTGGGGAGACCCAGTACTTC
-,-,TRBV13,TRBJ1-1,CASSSLARWRAFF,TGTGCCAGCAGCTCGCTCGCCAGGTGGAGGGCTTTCTTT
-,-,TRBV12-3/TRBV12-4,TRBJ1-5,CASNFDDIAGQPQHF,TGTGCCAGCAATTTTGACGATATAGCTGGGCAGCCCCAGCATTTT
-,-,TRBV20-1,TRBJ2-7,CGTRDQGTSKGEQYF,TGCGGTACTAGAGATCAAGGGACATCCAAGGGGGAGCAGTACTTC
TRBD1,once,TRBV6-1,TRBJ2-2,CASGERGTGNTGELFF,TGTGCCAGCGGCGAACGGGGGACAGGGAACACCGGGGAGCTGTTTTTT
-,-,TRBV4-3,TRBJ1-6,CASSRLQGTASPLHF,TGCGCCAGCAGCCGACTGCAGGGAACTGCTTCACCCCTCCACTTT
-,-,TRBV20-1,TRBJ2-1,CNARTGLYYNEQFF,TGCAATGCTAGGACGGGGTTGTACTACAATGAGCAGTTCTTC
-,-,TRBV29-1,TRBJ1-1,CSVDAAVDTEAIF,TGCAGCGTTGATGCAGCGGTGGACACTGAGGCTATCTTT
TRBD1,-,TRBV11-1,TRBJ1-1,CTSSVGQGVGTEAFF,TGTACCAGCAGCGTGGGGCAGGGGGTTGGGACTGAAGCTTTCTTT
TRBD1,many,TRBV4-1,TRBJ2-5,CASSPGQVQETQYF,TGCGCCAGCAGCCCGGGACAGGTCCAAGAGACCCAGTACTTC
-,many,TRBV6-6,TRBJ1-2,CASSLTSSGGYTF,TGTGCCAGCAGTTTGACATCCTCCGGGGGCTACACCTTC
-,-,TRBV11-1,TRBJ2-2,CASNLAYGNRVGGELFF,TGTGCCAGCAACTTAGCGTACGGAAACAGAGTCGGCGGGGAGCTGTTTTTT
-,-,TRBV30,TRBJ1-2,CVRSTPRQFYGYTF,TGTGTCCGGAGTACGCCGAGGCAGTTCTATGGCTACACCTTC
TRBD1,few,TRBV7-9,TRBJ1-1,CASSASAGGEAFF,TGTGCCAGCAGCGCCTCGGCAGGGGGCGAAGCTTTCTTT
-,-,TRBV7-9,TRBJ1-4,CASSLALAGPNEKLFF,TGTGCCAGCAGCTTAGCCCTGGCGGGACCCAATGAAAAACTGTTTTTT
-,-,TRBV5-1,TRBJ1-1,CASSLVGVRNTEAFF,TGCGCCAGCAGCTTGGTTGGGGTGAGGAACACTGAAGCTTTCTTT
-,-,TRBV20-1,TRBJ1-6,CSARDTQGTNSPLHF,TGCAGTGCTAGAGATACACAGGGAACCAATTCACCCCTCCACTTT
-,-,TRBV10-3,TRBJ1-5,CVISDPTFSNQPQHF,TGTGTCATCAGTGATCCGACTTTTAGCAATCAGCCCCAACATTTT
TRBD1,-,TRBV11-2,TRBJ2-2,CASSPRQGTTTGELFF,TGTGCCAGCAGCCCCCGACAGGGGACGACCACTGGGGAACTGTTTTTT
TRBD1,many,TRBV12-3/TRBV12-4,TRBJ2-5,CASSLRGQVETQYF,TGTGCCAGCAGTTTAAGGGGACAGGTAGAGACCCAGTACTTC
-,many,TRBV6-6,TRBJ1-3,CASSYSDSDSGNTIYF,TGTGCCAGCAGTTACAGCGACAGTGACTCTGGAAACACCATATATTTT
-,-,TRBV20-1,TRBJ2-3,CCARDRRAGLYF,TGCTGTGCTAGAGATAGACGAGCGGGCCTGTATTTT
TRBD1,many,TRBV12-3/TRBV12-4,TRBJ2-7,CASASGTGGYEQYF,TGTGCCAGCGCCAGTGGGACAGGGGGCTACGAGCAGTACTTC
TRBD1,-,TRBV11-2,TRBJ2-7,CASSRTAGTGVSYERYF,TGTGCCAGTAGCCGAACGGCCGGGACAGGCGTCTCCTACGAGCGGTACTTC
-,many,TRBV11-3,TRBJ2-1,CASSLGAGRIGEQFF,TGTGCCAGCAGCTTAGGGGCAGGGCGAATTGGTGAGCAGTTCTTC
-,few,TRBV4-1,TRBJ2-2,CASSQRDNRYFTGGLSF,TGCGCCAGCAGCCAACGGGACAACAGATACTTCACCGGGGGGCTGTCTTTT
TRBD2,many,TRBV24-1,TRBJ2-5,CATSDLVAGDMETQYF,TGTGCCACCAGTGATTTGGTAGCGGGAGATATGGAGACCCAGTACTTC
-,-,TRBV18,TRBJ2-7,CASSPPPGTVSYEQYF,TGTGCCAGCTCACCACCACCAGGGACGGTCTCCTACGAGCAGTACTTC
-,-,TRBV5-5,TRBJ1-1,CASSSRGVVGAFF,TGTGCCAGCAGCTCGCGGGGGGTAGTTGGAGCTTTCTTT